The next 25 T cell receptor beta chains were all read from a single sample in a study of blood T cell repertoires in COVID-19. The data were produced by immunoSEQ multiplex PCR, yet TCRdb's version contains in-frame clones alone and is incomplete. This sample has under 300,000 clones; approximately 89% occur once, and the top ten carry 2% to 3%. Input material: PBMCs or T cells enriched from blood (not recorded which). Receptors originate from a woman in her thirties or forties with acute COVID-19.

This sequence joins TRBV25-1 and TRBJ2-5, with TRBD1 matching over 7 bases. V trimming: 6 bases; J trimming: 4 bases; junction bases outside the gene matches: 5. The germline V gene encodes CDR1 MGHDK and CDR2 SYGVNS. The CDR3 has 13 amino acids. CDR3 sequence (DNA): TGTGCCAGCAGGACAGGGTTGGGAGAGACCCAGTACTTC. It encodes CASRTGLGETQYF.

J is TRBJ1-2 and V is TRBV12-5; no clear D. The CDR3 runs 15 residues. CDR1 and CDR2 from the germline V gene are LGHNT and FRNRAP. The V end lost 3 bases, the J end lost 4 bases, and 15 bases lay between the germline ends. CDR3 loop: CASGFPSFAGYGYTF. Here the CDR3 DNA reads TGTGCTAGTGGTTTCCCCTCCTTTGCCGGCTATGGCTACACCTTC.

The rearrangement joins TRBV2 to TRBJ2-2; D is ambiguous. Germline CDR1 and CDR2: SNHLY and FYNNEI. The CDR3 covers 12 residues. Trimming cost V 8 bases and J 4 bases, with 8 bases left between them. The CDR3 reads CASGQFTGELFF. DNA for the CDR3: TGTGCCAGCGGGCAGTTCACCGGGGAGCTGTTTTTT.

The V call is TRBV5-6, the J call TRBJ2-1; 10 bases fit TRBD2. V gave up 4 bases and J gave up 3 bases; unmatched junction bases: 4. Germline loops: CDR1 SGHDT, CDR2 YYEEEE. The CDR3 is 15 amino acids. The DNA of the CDR3 is TGTGCCAGCAGCCGTAGCGGGGGGTACTACAATGAGCAGTTCTTC. It yields the protein CASSRSGGYYNEQFF.

The chain couples TRBV9 to TRBJ2-7, with D possibly matching TRBD2 (6 bases). With 0 bases removed from V and 7 bases from J, the gap between germline ends came to 14 bases. The CDR3 is 14 residues long. Germline values: CDR1 SGDLS, CDR2 YYNGEE. CDR3: CASSVVGSRGEQYV. DNA for the CDR3: TGTGCCAGCAGCGTAGTCGGGAGCCGTGGGGAGCAGTACGTC.

V and J are TRBV7-9 and TRBJ2-7; the D gene is possibly TRBD2 (5 bases). Germline V gene data show CDR1 as SEHNR and CDR2 as FQNEAQ (reference sequence). The CDR3 extends over 12 amino acids. The ends were cut back, 2 bases at V and 7 bases at J, with 9 bases in the middle. CDR3 nucleotides: TGTGCCAGCAGCTTATTCGGAGGAGAGCAGTACGTC. Translation: CASSLFGGEQYV.

The chain recombines TRBV9 with TRBJ2-3; TRBD2 matches at 7 bases. Germline CDR1 reads SGDLS; CDR2 reads YYNGEE. This CDR3 spans 16 amino acids. V shed 3 bases, J shed 1 base, and the junction held 8 bases outside the gene matches. The CDR3 reads CASSDNSGLRTDTQYF. In DNA form, the CDR3 reads TGTGCCAGCAGCGATAATTCGGGACTACGCACAGATACGCAGTATTTT.

The chain employs TRBV9 and TRBJ2-2; TRBD2 agrees at 16 bases. The trim removed 2 bases at V and 4 bases at J, leaving 2 bases unmatched. The CDR3 contains 17 residues. Per the germline V gene, CDR1 is SGDLS and CDR2 is YYNGEE. The CDR3 DNA sequence: TGTGCCAGCAGCGTGGGACTAGCGGGAGGGCCCACCGGGGAGCTGTTTTTT. This translates into CASSVGLAGGPTGELFF.

The chain has TRBV5-5 and TRBJ2-7; 7 bases agree with TRBD1. CDR1 and CDR2 (germline): SGHKS, YYEKEE (reference sequence). The CDR3 extends over 15 amino acids. Trimming took 4 bases from V and 3 from J; bases not matched to a gene: 10. The CDR3 region is CASSPAWQGVYEQYV. The CDR3 DNA follows: TGTGCCAGCAGCCCGGCGTGGCAGGGGGTCTACGAGCAGTACGTC.

This clone came up once. The rearrangement links TRBV19 to TRBJ1-5, with D unresolved. V lost 6 bases to trimming and J lost 7 bases, with 10 bases between them. Germline values: CDR1 LNHDA, CDR2 SQIVND (reference sequence). This CDR3 region has 12 residues. Written as DNA, the CDR3 is TGTGCCAGTAGCCCCTACCGCCAGCCCCAGCATTTT. Encoded protein: CASSPYRQPQHF. The variable domain in full, with the rest retrieved from reference TRBV19 and TRBJ1-5, is DGGITQSPKYLFRKEGQNVTLSCEQNLNHDAMYWYRQDPGQGLRLIYYSQIVNDFQKGDIAEGYSVSREKKESFPLTVTSAQKNPTAFYLCASSPYRQPQHFGDGTRLSIL.

The chain links TRBV9 to TRBJ2-1; 11 bases align to TRBD2. Germline V gene sequence: CDR1 SGDLS, CDR2 YYNGEE. The CDR3 sequence is 18 residues long. V lost 4 bases and J lost 4; bases outside the gene matches: 13. The CDR3 region has the DNA TGTGCCAGCAGCCCTAAAGACGGGACTAGCGGACCTTACAATGAGCAGTTCTTC. Its translation: CASSPKDGTSGPYNEQFF.

The CDR3 coding sequence is TGTGCCAGCAGTGAAGGGGGTAGCGACCCCCTGGGCTACACCTTC. This translates into CASSEGGSDPLGYTF. The V gene is TRBV6-1, the J gene TRBJ1-2; D unclear. With 1 base removed from V and 8 bases from J, the gap between germline ends came to 17 bases. Per germline, CDR1 MNHNS and CDR2 SASEGT. There are 15 residues in the CDR3.

The rearrangement links TRBV11-2 to TRBJ2-3, with D unresolved. This CDR3 is built from 14 residues. Trimming removed 0 bases at V and 0 bases at J, with 4 bases between. Per germline, CDR1 SGHAT and CDR2 FQNNGV. The CDR3 nucleotides are TGTGCCAGCAGCTTAGACGGTAGCACAGATACGCAGTATTTT. Translating gives CASSLDGSTDTQYF.

The chain has TRBV7-9 and TRBJ1-2; D possibly corresponds to TRBD1 (5 bases). Germline V gives CDR1 SEHNR, CDR2 FQNEAQ (reference sequence). This CDR3 is built from 16 residues. Trimming stripped 5 bases from V and 4 bases from J, with 20 bases between. CDR3 amino acids: CASSPRGGTGAYGYTF. CDR3 bases: TGTGCCAGCAGCCCCCGGGGTGGGACTGGAGCCTATGGCTACACCTTC.

The table lists this clone with a few counts. The chain uses TRBV19 and TRBJ1-1; D perhaps matches TRBD1 (6 bases). With 4 bases removed from V and 5 bases from J, the gap between germline ends came to 14 bases. In germline, CDR1 is LNHDA, CDR2 SQIVND (reference sequence). This CDR3 has 14 amino acids. CDR3 amino acids: CASSNQGPRTEAFF. CDR3 DNA sequence: TGTGCCAGTAGTAACCAGGGGCCAAGGACTGAAGCTTTCTTT.

This chain joins TRBV5-1 and TRBJ1-3; D may be TRBD1 (6 bases). Trimming left V 5 bases short and J 0 bases short, with 12 bases between. This CDR3 has 15 amino acids. In germline, CDR1 is SGHRS, CDR2 YFSETQ. The DNA of the CDR3 is TGCGCCAGCAGTAGACAGGAGAGCTCTGGAAACACCATATATTTT. This gives the protein CASSRQESSGNTIYF.

V is TRBV2 and J is TRBJ1-3, with D hard to call. There are 13 residues in the CDR3. The germline gives CDR1 SNHLY, CDR2 FYNNEI. Trimming stripped 5 bases from V and 4 bases from J, with 9 bases between. The CDR3 coding sequence is TGTGCCAGCAGTCTGTACAGAGGAAACACCATATATTTT. Amino acid sequence: CASSLYRGNTIYF.

CDR3 DNA: TGCAGCGTTGGTGGGGGGAGTAGCTCCTACGAGCAGTACTTC. Translation gives CSVGGGSSSYEQYF. The chain combines TRBV29-1 with TRBJ2-7, with D possibly TRBD2 on 6 matching bases. Germline V CDR1 and CDR2: SQVTM, ANQGSEA. The V end lost 4 bases, the J end lost 0 bases, and 13 bases lay between the germline ends. The CDR3 has 14 residues.

The rearrangement links TRBV5-6 to TRBJ1-4; D might be TRBD1 (6 bases). CDR1 is SGHDT and CDR2 is YYEEEE in the germline V gene. There are 17 residues in the CDR3. Trimming shortened V by 1 base and J by 4 bases, and 17 bases separated the two germline ends. The CDR3 DNA follows: TGTGCCAGCAGCTTGTATTCGGGGGGCTCGATTAATGAAAAACTGTTTTTT. Translating it yields CASSLYSGGSINEKLFF.

The CDR3 sequence: CASSYLQGNTEAFF. For the CDR3, the DNA is TGTGCCAGCAGCTACTTACAGGGGAACACTGAAGCTTTCTTT. This rearrangement joins TRBV11-2 to TRBJ1-1, with TRBD1 as a possible D gene (6 bases). Germline values: CDR1 SGHAT, CDR2 FQNNGV. Trimming removed 4 bases from V and 1 base from J, with 10 bases in between. This CDR3 comprises 14 residues.

This chain joins TRBV4-3 and TRBJ1-5; no firm D call. The length of the CDR3 is 13 residues. Deletions cut 0 bases from V and 11 bases from J, with 11 bases between. Germline V gene sequence: CDR1 LGHNA, CDR2 YSLEER. Here the CDR3 reads CASSQDSRAAQHF. CDR3 coding DNA: TGCGCCAGCAGCCAAGACTCGCGCGCGGCCCAGCATTTT.

The chain recombines TRBV7-2 with TRBJ1-6; perhaps TRBD1 as D (5 bases). Germline CDR1 SGHTA, CDR2 FQGNSA. V lost 1 base and J 0 bases, leaving 10 bases between the germline ends. The CDR3 totals 17 residues. CDR3 amino acids: CASSLEGDSSYNSPLHF. CDR3 in DNA: TGTGCCAGCAGCTTAGAAGGGGATAGCTCCTATAATTCACCCCTCCACTTT.

V usage is TRBV11-2 and J usage is TRBJ1-2, with 10 bases identical to TRBD1. Losses at the gene ends were 5 bases for V and 2 bases for J; bases not matched to a gene: 8. CDR1 SGHAT and CDR2 FQNNGV come from the germline V gene. This CDR3 region has 16 residues. The CDR3 sequence is CASSPNMGQGNYGYTF. The CDR3 nucleotides are TGTGCCAGCAGCCCTAACATGGGACAGGGGAACTATGGCTACACCTTC. The full variable domain, completed using reference TRBV11-2 and TRBJ1-2, is EAGVAQSPRYKIIEKRQSVAFWCNPISGHATLYWYQQILGQGPKLLIQFQNNGVVDDSQLPKDRFSAERLKGVDSTLKIQPAKLEDSAVYLCASSPNMGQGNYGYTFGSGTRLTVV.

CDR3 bases: TGTGCCAGCAGCAAATGGGCTCAGGGCTACACCTTC. Amino acids: CASSKWAQGYTF. The chain is built from TRBV21-1 and TRBJ1-2; TRBD1, the table's D call, was not compared with the DNA. TRBV21-1 is a recognized pseudogene. This CDR3 has 12 amino acids.

Here the CDR3 reads CASSLPGGSNEQFF. CDR3 sequence (DNA): TGTGCCAGCAGCTTACCAGGGGGGAGTAATGAGCAGTTCTTC. The chain joins TRBV7-9 to TRBJ2-1, with D possibly being TRBD1 (7 bases). V dropped 2 bases and J dropped 7 bases, with 12 bases sitting between them. Germline V CDR1 and CDR2: SEHNR, FQNEAQ (reference sequence). This CDR3 comprises 14 residues.